Here is one TCR beta chain with its context. Only a few counts were recorded for this clone. Its antigen is not yet known. No per-base quality is available; no much larger clone lies one base away. The record originates from a study of blood T cell repertoires in COVID-19 (dated by TCRdb to about 2020). Background on the whole study: Collaborator samples came from the United States, Italy and Spain and covered acute and convalescent phases of COVID-19. The prospective study material was composed of cDNA or gDNA derived from T cells, B-cell-depleted T cells, or PBMCs. The dataset comprised deeply sampled blood TCRbeta repertoires from subjects exposed to, actively infected with, or recovered from COVID-19. A freely available public database, intended as a resource for researchers studying the immune response to SARS-CoV-2, is where the repertoires were released. The samples were drawn from the first 160 participants of the ongoing ImmuneRACE study and from 1,254 subjects provided by 6 global collaborators. The sample metadata nearly always contained a de-identified subject ID, COVID-19 status, age in years and sex. HLA class I and class II types, where available, came from metadata supplied by the sample provider rather than from assay-based typing.

TCRbeta CDR3 regions were amplified from genomic DNA using the immunoSEQ Assay, a bias-controlled multiplex PCR. For the original study's pipeline: The number of nucleated cells in each sample was estimated from the amplification of reference gene primers within the assay. Sequence reads were collapsed and filtered to measure the absolute abundance of every unique TCRbeta CDR3 rearrangement. For each sample, productive Simpson clonality was calculated by taking the square root of Simpson's diversity index across productive rearrangements. The immuneACCESS repertoire file appears here via TCRdb, limited to in-frame rearrangements. These files lack a portion of the clones; in checked studies, under half of the deficit traces to unresolved V genes, and the cause of the others is not known. Clone size and V and J calls were adopted from that table, with D and trimming inferred from the DNA. Counted in this sample were roughly 110,000 clones; about 85% of them appeared once. The top ten clonotypes cover about an eighth of the sample.

Collaborating institutions collected whole blood in K2EDTA tubes following their own protocols. For TCRbeta analysis, collaborators shipped samples in one of three forms: frozen whole blood, isolated PBMCs, or DNA extracted from either of those sample types. Points the paper makes about the study in general: The quantity of clinical and demographic metadata differed by source and by participant and was supplied without curation.

V loses 1 base, J loses 3 bases, and the germline ends lie 13 bases apart. CDR1 LGHNA and CDR2 YSLEER are derived from the germline V gene. The CDR3 runs 15 amino acids, cysteine and phenylalanine included. Left in the record is the CDR3 DNA by itself, 45 bases read in frame from the first base. The sequencing sample was made of peripheral blood. This clonotype originated in a human donor in a cohort sampled during active COVID-19. The rearranged chain carries TRBV4-3 and TRBJ2-7, with no reliable assignment of the D segment. The sequenced DNA is TGCGCCAGCAGCCAAGGGCTGACTCCCAACTACGAGCAGTACTTC. It specifies CASSQGLTPNYEQYF.